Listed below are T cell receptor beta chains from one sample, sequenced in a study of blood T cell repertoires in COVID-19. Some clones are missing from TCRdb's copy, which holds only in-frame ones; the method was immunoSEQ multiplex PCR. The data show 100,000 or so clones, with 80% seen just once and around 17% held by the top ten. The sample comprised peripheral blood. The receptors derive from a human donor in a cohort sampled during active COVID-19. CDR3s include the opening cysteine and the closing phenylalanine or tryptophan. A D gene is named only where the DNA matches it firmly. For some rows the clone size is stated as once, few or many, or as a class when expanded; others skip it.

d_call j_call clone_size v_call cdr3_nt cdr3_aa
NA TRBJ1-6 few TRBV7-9 TGTGCCAGCAGCTTAGGGGAGGGATATTCACCCCTCCACTTT CASSLGEGYSPLHF
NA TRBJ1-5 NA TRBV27 TGTGCCAGCAGTCTTGTTCCAGGGAGCAATCAGCCCCAGCATTTT CASSLVPGSNQPQHF
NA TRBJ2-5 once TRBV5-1 TGCGCCAGCAGCCCCTCCGGAGTCCAAGAGACCCAGTACTTC CASSPSGVQETQYF
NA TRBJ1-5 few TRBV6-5 TGTGCCAGCAGTTACGGTAGGGGTCAGCCCCAGCATTTT CASSYGRGQPQHF
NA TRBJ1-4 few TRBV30 TGTGCCTGGAGTGTATGGGCACCAGGGGCAGTGGAAAAACTGTTTTTT CAWSVWAPGAVEKLFF
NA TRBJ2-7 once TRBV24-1 TGTGCCACCCGGGGAGGTCCCTCCTACGAGCAGTACTTC CATRGGPSYEQYF
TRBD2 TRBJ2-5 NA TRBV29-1 TGCAGCGTTGACGTAGCGGGAGGGCCGGGGACCCAGTACTTC CSVDVAGGPGTQYF
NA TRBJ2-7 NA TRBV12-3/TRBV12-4 TGTGCCAGCAGTTTTCGGGGTGAGGGCGAGCAGTACTTC CASSFRGEGEQYF
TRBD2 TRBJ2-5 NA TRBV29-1 TGCAGCGTTGAATCTGCCCTGACTAGCGGGGAAGAGACCCAGTACTTC CSVESALTSGEETQYF
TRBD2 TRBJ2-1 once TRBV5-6 TGTGCCAGCAGCTTGGGACTAGCGGGACACAATGAGCAGTTCTTC CASSLGLAGHNEQFF
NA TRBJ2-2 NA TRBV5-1 TGCGCCAGCAGCCGGAGGGGAAGGGCTCCCACCGGGGAGCTGTTTTTT CASSRRGRAPTGELFF
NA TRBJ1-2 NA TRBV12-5 TGTGCTAGTGGTTTGGGAGACAGAGCCTCTGGCTACACCTTC CASGLGDRASGYTF
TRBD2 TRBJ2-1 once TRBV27 TGTGCCAGCAGTTTATCCGATAGCGGGAGATCGAATGAGCAGTTCTTC CASSLSDSGRSNEQFF
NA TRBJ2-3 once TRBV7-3 TGTGCCAGCAGCTTAAGTGGGGGCGCTGGGAGTACGCAGTATTTT CASSLSGGAGSTQYF
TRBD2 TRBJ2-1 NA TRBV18 TGTGCCAGCTCACCATTAGCGGGAGTCCACAATGAGCAGTTCTTC CASSPLAGVHNEQFF
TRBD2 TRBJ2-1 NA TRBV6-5 TGTGCCAGCAGTTACAACCGCGGGGGACCTAATGAGCAGTTCTTC CASSYNRGGPNEQFF
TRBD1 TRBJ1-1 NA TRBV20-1 TGCAGTGCTAGTTGGACAGGGGCTAGGGAAGCTTTCTTT CSASWTGAREAFF
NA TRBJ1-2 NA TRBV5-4 TGTGCCAGCAGCTTGGCCCTGGGGACAAACACCTTC CASSLALGTNTF
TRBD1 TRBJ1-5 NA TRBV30 TGTGCCTGGAGCAGGACAGGGTATCAGCCCCAGCATTTT CAWSRTGYQPQHF
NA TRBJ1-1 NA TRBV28 TGTGCCAGCAGTTTATGGGACAGACCCGAAGCTTTCTTT CASSLWDRPEAFF
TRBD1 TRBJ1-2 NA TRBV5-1 TGCGCCAGCAGCTTGGACAGGGGGCTTGGCTACACCTTC CASSLDRGLGYTF
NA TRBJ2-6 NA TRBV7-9 TGTGCCAGCAGCCCTTCCGGGACATGGGCCAACGTCCTGACTTTC CASSPSGTWANVLTF
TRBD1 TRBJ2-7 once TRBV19 TGTGCCAGTAGTGCACTCGGGGACAGGGGCTGGAACGAGCAGTACTTC CASSALGDRGWNEQYF
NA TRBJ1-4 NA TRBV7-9 TGTGCCAGCAGCGAACCGGGGGCTAATGAAAAACTGTTTTTT CASSEPGANEKLFF
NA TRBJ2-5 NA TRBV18 TGTGCCAGCTCACCAGGGGGCGGGCAAGAGACCCAGTACTTC CASSPGGGQETQYF
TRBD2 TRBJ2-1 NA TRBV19 TGTGCCAGTAGTATAGTAGGGGGTAGCGGGAGGGGGTCCTACAATGAGCAGTTCTTC CASSIVGGSGRGSYNEQFF
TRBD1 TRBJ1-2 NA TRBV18 TGTGCCAGCTCACCGAAAAGGGACAGCTATGGCTACACCTTC CASSPKRDSYGYTF
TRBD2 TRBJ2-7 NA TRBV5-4 TGTGCCAGCAGCCGGACTAGCGGAGCCTCCTACGAGCAGTACTTC CASSRTSGASYEQYF
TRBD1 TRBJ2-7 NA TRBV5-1 TGCGCCAGCAGCTCATCCGGGACAGGGGGGGACGAGCAGTACTTC CASSSSGTGGDEQYF
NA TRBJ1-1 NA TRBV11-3 TGTGCCAGCAGCTTAGGGGAGGGCACTGAAGCTTTCTTT CASSLGEGTEAFF
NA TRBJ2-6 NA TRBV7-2 TGTGCCAGCAGCTTAGCGGGACTCGAAAGCTCTGGGGCCAACGTCCTGACTTTC CASSLAGLESSGANVLTF
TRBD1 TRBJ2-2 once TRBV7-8 TGTGCCAGCAGCTCCCTGACAGGGAGACGGAACACCGGGGAGCTGTTTTTT CASSSLTGRRNTGELFF
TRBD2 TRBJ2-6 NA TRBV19 TGTGCCAGTAGGGGGGGGACGGCCGGGGCCAACGTCCTGACTTTC CASRGGTAGANVLTF
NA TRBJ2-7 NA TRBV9 TGTGCCTCAGGAACGCCCCACAACGAGCAGTACTTC CASGTPHNEQYF
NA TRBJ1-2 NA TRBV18 TGTGCCCTTATTTATGGCTACACCTTC CALIYGYTF
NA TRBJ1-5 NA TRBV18 TGTGCCAGCTCACCTTTCAGGGTTGATCAGCCCCAGCATTTT CASSPFRVDQPQHF
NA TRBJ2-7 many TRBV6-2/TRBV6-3 TGTGCCAGCAGTTCTCAGGGTAGCGGCGCGTCCTACGAGCAGTACTTC CASSSQGSGASYEQYF
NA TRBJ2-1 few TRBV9 TGTGCCAGCAGCGTAGGGCCCGTAAATGAGCAGTTCTTC CASSVGPVNEQFF
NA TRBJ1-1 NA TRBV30 TGTGCCTGGAGTGTAATCGGGAACACTGAAGCTTTCTTT CAWSVIGNTEAFF
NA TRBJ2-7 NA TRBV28 TGTGCCAGCAGTTTAGGTCACGGAAGAGCGGGCGAGCAGTACTTC CASSLGHGRAGEQYF
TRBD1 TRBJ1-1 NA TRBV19 TGTGCCAGTAGTTATGGGACAGCGCACGGTACTGAAGCTTTCTTT CASSYGTAHGTEAFF
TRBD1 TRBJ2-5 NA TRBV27 TGTGCCAGCAAGAGAGGGACAGGGCCGGGGACCCAGTACTTC CASKRGTGPGTQYF
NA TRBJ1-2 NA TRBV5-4 TGTGCCAGCAGCTTCTCGGGGGGGACAATTAACTATGGCTACACCTTC CASSFSGGTINYGYTF